This TCR beta chain was recovered during a study of T cell responses to AZD1222 COVID-19 vaccine. Trimming stripped 0 bases from V and 4 bases from J, with 8 bases between. The germline V gene encodes CDR1 SGDLS and CDR2 YYNGEE. This CDR3 spans 14 amino acids. Measured with immunoSEQ multiplex PCR; TCRdb has only the in-frame clones, and not every one. The sample includes some 80,000 clones, about 83% seen only once; the top ten take about 26%. The V and J genes are TRBV9 and TRBJ1-3; a possible D gene is TRBD1 (5 bases). Sequencing used peripheral blood, obtained 28 days after the second dose of the MenACWY control vaccine. This clonotype originated in an adult who received the MenACWY meningococcal vaccine as a control. In DNA form, the CDR3 reads TGTGCCAGCAGCGTAGGGGGGACCGGAAACACCATATATTTT. This sequence encodes CASSVGGTGNTIYF. The whole variable domain, remainder taken from reference TRBV9 and TRBJ1-3, is DSGVTQTPKHLITATGQRVTLRCSPRSGDLSVYWYQQSLDQGLQFLIQYYNGEERAKGNILERFSAQQFPDLHSELNLSSLELGDSALYFCASSVGGTGNTIYFGEGSWLTVV.